These T cell receptor beta chains were read from a single sample in a study of shared clonotypes between healthy human individuals. The repertoire was sequenced with immunoSEQ multiplex PCR; TCRdb's copy has only in-frame clones and lacks some. The data show about a million clones, 77% seen once. Sequencing was carried out using memory CD4+ T cells from PBMCs. The receptors originated from a man younger than 35 in good health. Some clones in this sample may be carry-over from other donors' samples. Each CDR3 is given with its conserved first and last residue. Fields, in order: CDR3 DNA, CDR3 protein, D gene, V gene, clone size, CDR3 length, J gene. The D gene is left open where the match is weak. The size of a clone is reported for some rows only, either as once, few or many, or as a class for expanded clones.

CDR3 DNA: TGTGCCAGTAGTATGAACAGCGGCTATGGCTACACCTTC; CDR3 protein: CASSMNSGYGYTF; D gene: .; V gene: TRBV19; clone size: .; CDR3 length: 13; J gene: TRBJ1-2
CDR3 DNA: TGTGCCTGGGCAGAACAGGGGGATGAGCAGTTCTTC; CDR3 protein: CAWAEQGDEQFF; D gene: TRBD1; V gene: TRBV30; clone size: .; CDR3 length: 12; J gene: TRBJ2-1
CDR3 DNA: TGTGCCAGCAGTTTACCCCGGACTAGCGGGAGCGGTATGTTTTTT; CDR3 protein: CASSLPRTSGSGMFF; D gene: TRBD2; V gene: TRBV28; clone size: .; CDR3 length: 15; J gene: TRBJ2-2
CDR3 DNA: TGTGCCAGCACCCCCACCGGGACAGGGTATGGCTACACCTTC; CDR3 protein: CASTPTGTGYGYTF; D gene: TRBD1; V gene: TRBV7-3; clone size: .; CDR3 length: 14; J gene: TRBJ1-2
CDR3 DNA: TGCGCCAGCAGCAGAGGAGACCCAAGCTCTGGAAACACCATATATTTT; CDR3 protein: CASSRGDPSSGNTIYF; D gene: .; V gene: TRBV5-1; clone size: .; CDR3 length: 16; J gene: TRBJ1-3
CDR3 DNA: TGCGCCAGCAGCCTCGGTGGGGGAGAGCAGTACTTC; CDR3 protein: CASSLGGGEQYF; D gene: .; V gene: TRBV4-3; clone size: .; CDR3 length: 12; J gene: TRBJ2-7
CDR3 DNA: TGTGCCAGCAGTGAAACCCGACTAGCGGGGAAGAACACCGGGGAGCTGTTTTTT; CDR3 protein: CASSETRLAGKNTGELFF; D gene: TRBD2; V gene: TRBV6-1; clone size: .; CDR3 length: 18; J gene: TRBJ2-2
CDR3 DNA: TGTGCCAGCAGTAGCTGGGCGGGAAGAACCTACGAGCAGTACTTC; CDR3 protein: CASSSWAGRTYEQYF; D gene: .; V gene: TRBV6-1; clone size: .; CDR3 length: 15; J gene: TRBJ2-7
CDR3 DNA: TGTGCCAGCAGCGCCGGGGTAGAGCAGTACTTC; CDR3 protein: CASSAGVEQYF; D gene: .; V gene: TRBV9; clone size: .; CDR3 length: 11; J gene: TRBJ2-7
CDR3 DNA: TGTGCCAGCAGCCCTCGCCCGACAGGGGGTAATGAAAAACTGTTTTTT; CDR3 protein: CASSPRPTGGNEKLFF; D gene: TRBD1; V gene: TRBV9; clone size: once; CDR3 length: 16; J gene: TRBJ1-4
CDR3 DNA: TGTGCCAGCAGGGGGGACAGGGCCTCCGGGGAGCTGTTTTTT; CDR3 protein: CASRGDRASGELFF; D gene: TRBD1; V gene: TRBV6-1; clone size: .; CDR3 length: 14; J gene: TRBJ2-2
CDR3 DNA: TGTGCCAGCAGTTTATGGACTAGCGGGACAGATACGCAGTATTTT; CDR3 protein: CASSLWTSGTDTQYF; D gene: TRBD2; V gene: TRBV28; clone size: once; CDR3 length: 15; J gene: TRBJ2-3
CDR3 DNA: TGTGCCAGCAGTGACCCCCCTTGGGGGGTGGCCACTGAAGCTTTCTTT; CDR3 protein: CASSDPPWGVATEAFF; D gene: .; V gene: TRBV6-4; clone size: .; CDR3 length: 16; J gene: TRBJ1-1
CDR3 DNA: TGCGCCAGCGAGGTGGGAGGGGGCACAGATACGCAGTATTTT; CDR3 protein: CASEVGGGTDTQYF; D gene: TRBD2; V gene: TRBV10-2; clone size: many; CDR3 length: 14; J gene: TRBJ2-3
CDR3 DNA: TGTGCCAGCAGCTTGACGGGCGGAGAGACCCAGTACTTC; CDR3 protein: CASSLTGGETQYF; D gene: .; V gene: TRBV5-6; clone size: .; CDR3 length: 13; J gene: TRBJ2-5
CDR3 DNA: TGTGCCAGCAGCTTGCGGGCACTAGCTAGCACAGATACGCAGTATTTT; CDR3 protein: CASSLRALASTDTQYF; D gene: .; V gene: TRBV5-6; clone size: .; CDR3 length: 16; J gene: TRBJ2-3